The 3 T cell receptor beta chains below all came from one sample that was sequenced in a study of shared clonotypes between healthy human individuals (dated by TCRdb to 2020 to 2022). The receptor library was made with the immunoSEQ multiplex PCR assay. As stored in TCRdb, this immuneACCESS dataset retains in-frame rearrangements with V and J assigned. A fraction of the clones does not appear; measured against another copy, unresolved V genes explain less than half of the discrepancy, and the remainder lacks a known reason. Across this sample there are a few million clones, with approximately 96% seen only once. Roughly 0.13% of the sample is held by the ten biggest clonotypes. The material sequenced was naive CD4+ T cells sorted from blood. What the cell subset or site label conveys for this sample: CD45RA+ positively selected. These receptors were taken from a man younger than 35 in good health.

Points on this clone: The sample contains more than one DNA sequence encoding this CDR3. The chain is built from TRBV11-3 and TRBJ1-1, with 7 bases lining up with TRBD1. The CDR3 runs to 14 residues. V trimming: 5 bases; J trimming: 1 base; junction bases outside the gene matches: 4. Looked up from germline, CDR1 is SGHNT and CDR2 is YENEEA. CDR3 coding DNA: TGTGCCAGCAGCCTCTCAGGGGGGAACACTGAAGCTTTCTTT. Amino acids: CASSLSGGNTEAFF.

V is TRBV9 and J is TRBJ2-2; D not certain. Germline V gene lookup returns CDR1 SGDLS and CDR2 YYNGEE. V lost 0 bases, J lost 6 bases, and 9 bases lay in between. There are 14 residues in the CDR3. The CDR3 spells CASSVAGFAGELFF. CDR3 in DNA: TGTGCCAGCAGCGTAGCGGGTTTCGCCGGGGAGCTGTTTTTT.

Note on this clone: Distinct nucleotide sequences in the sample also encode this CDR3. The V gene is TRBV28, the J gene TRBJ2-5; D is uncertain. The germline CDR1 and CDR2 sequences are MDHEN and SYDVKM. The CDR3 loop spans 11 amino acids. V lost 6 bases to trimming and J lost 5 bases, with 7 bases between them. CDR3 in amino acids: CASSSRETQYF. CDR3 in DNA: TGTGCCAGCAGCTCACGGGAGACCCAGTACTTC.